Shown below are 3 T cell receptor beta chains from a single sample sequenced in a study of technical replicates of blood from several donors. Profiling relied on immunoSEQ multiplex PCR, and the TCRdb table lists in-frame clones only, not all of them. The sample records roughly 72,000 clones, about 92% being singletons. Sequencing was carried out using T cells isolated from PBMCs. The receptors come from a human donor in good health.

This chain connects TRBV7-3 to TRBJ2-5; 8 bases fit TRBD1. The CDR3 is made up of 14 amino acids. CDR1 and CDR2 (germline): SGHTA, FQGTGA. J gave up 5 bases and V 4 bases, and 6 bases lay outside the gene matches. In DNA form, the CDR3 reads TGTGCCAGCAGCTCCAGGGGGCTGGAGGAGACCCAGTACTTC. It translates to CASSSRGLEETQYF.

J is TRBJ2-3 and V is TRBV6-1; possibly TRBD1 for D (6 bases). Deletions cut 6 bases from V and 5 bases from J, with 9 bases between. This CDR3 has 12 residues. In germline, CDR1 is MNHNS, CDR2 SASEGT. CDR3 sequence: CASRRGKDTQYF. The CDR3 coding sequence is TGTGCCAGCAGGAGGGGGAAAGATACGCAGTATTTT.

This clone was observed a single time. V usage is TRBV28 and J usage is TRBJ1-5; D possibly corresponds to TRBD1 (6 bases). This CDR3 has 12 amino acids. Between the trimmed V and J ends, which lost 0 bases and 9 bases, there was a span of 6 bases. Germline values: CDR1 MDHEN, CDR2 SYDVKM. CDR3 sequence reads: CASSLWDRPQHF. CDR3 nucleotide sequence: TGTGCCAGCAGTTTATGGGACAGGCCCCAGCATTTT.